A single sample gave rise to the 27 T cell receptor beta chains below, sequenced in a study of regulatory T cells in long-lasting Graves disease. HTBI primers from iRepertoire and Arm-PCR of CDR3 regions yielded the TCR beta libraries. TCRdb called the multiplex PCR reads again in MiXCR, with one record for every CDR3 protein. Found here are around 460,000 distinct CDR3 sequences, less than 25% of them singletons; the top ten hold about 12%. Described time point: persistent/refractory GD, antithyroid drugs over 5 years with positive TRAb. The TCR library was prepared using RNA isolated from PBMCs. Sequencing used peripheral blood mononuclear cells (PBMCs), obtained when the disease was refractory, from a patient treated with antithyroid drugs. Receptor source: a female donor with Graves disease.

The genes are TRBV20-1 and TRBJ2-7; D gene ambiguous. The germline CDR1 and CDR2 sequences are DFQATT and SNEGSKA (reference sequence). V was clipped by 6 bases and J by 0 bases, with 12 bases between them. The CDR3 consists of 13 residues. DNA of the CDR3: TGCAGTGCGGGGTCGGGTAGCTCCTACGAGCAGTACTTC. Translation: CSAGSGSSYEQYF.

The V gene is TRBV7-2, the J gene TRBJ1-3; D may be TRBD1 (5 bases). From germline, CDR1 is SGHTA and CDR2 FQGNSA. The CDR3 has 15 amino acids. Trimming took off 1 base at V and 6 bases at J, with 13 bases between the two ends. The CDR3 loop is CASSLEGPPTNTIYF. CDR3 sequence (DNA): TGTGCCAGCAGCTTAGAGGGGCCACCGACAAACACCATATATTTT.

There are a few counts of this clonotype. The chain employs TRBV29-1 and TRBJ1-1, with TRBD1 matching over 7 bases. This CDR3 region has 12 residues. Germline lookup yields CDR1 SQVTM and CDR2 ANQGSEA. Losses at the gene ends were 6 bases for V and 1 base for J; bases not matched to a gene: 2. Here the CDR3 reads CSVYRGNTEAFF. The CDR3 DNA sequence: TGCAGCGTGTACAGGGGGAACACTGAAGCTTTCTTT.

In its sample, this clonotype was seen many times. V usage is TRBV2 and J usage is TRBJ1-5; D possibly corresponds to TRBD1 (5 bases). In germline, CDR1 is SNHLY, CDR2 FYNNEI. Deletions cut 4 bases from V and 4 bases from J, with 20 bases between. The length of the CDR3 is 17 residues. This CDR3 reads CASSVSSGRGSNQPQHF. The CDR3 region has the DNA TGTGCCAGCAGTGTATCCTCGGGAAGGGGCTCAAATCAGCCCCAGCATTTT.

The rearrangement links TRBV5-5 to TRBJ2-2, with 7 nucleotides matching TRBD2. The CDR3 loop spans 16 amino acids. From germline, CDR1 is SGHKS and CDR2 YYEKEE (reference sequence). The trim removed 4 bases at V and 5 bases at J, leaving 11 bases unmatched. The CDR3 DNA sequence: TGTGCCAGCAGCCCTGACTACGCGGGAGTTACCGGGGAGCTGTTTTTT. Translated: CASSPDYAGVTGELFF.

V gene TRBV30 combines with J gene TRBJ2-1, with D perhaps matching TRBD1 (6 bases). The V gene lost 3 bases and the J gene lost 7 bases, with 22 bases spanning the gap. Germline CDR1 GTSNPN, CDR2 SVGIG (reference sequence). There are 16 residues in the CDR3. CDR3 sequence (DNA): TGTGCCTGGAGACGTTGGGGCACCGGGACACCAAATGAGCAGTTCTTC. Amino acids: CAWRRWGTGTPNEQFF. Together with reference TRBV30 and TRBJ2-1, the CDR3 gives the full variable domain: SQTIHQWPATLVQPVGSPLSLECTVEGTSNPNLYWYRQAAGRGLQLLFYSVGIGQISSEVPQNLSASRPQDRQFILSSKKLLLSDSGFYLCAWRRWGTGTPNEQFFGPGTRLTVL.

This chain joins TRBV29-1 and TRBJ2-7, with D perhaps given as TRBD1 or TRBD2 (5 bases each). V dropped 7 bases and J dropped 3 bases, with 13 bases sitting between them. The CDR3 length is 12 residues. The V gene's germline CDR1 is SQVTM and CDR2 ANQGSEA. CDR3 region: CSGGPAGYEQYF. DNA for the CDR3: TGCAGCGGGGGACCGGCGGGCTACGAGCAGTACTTC.

This clonotype came up many times. This chain connects TRBV28 to TRBJ2-7, with a weak D call TRBD1 (5 bases). The CDR3 runs to 13 residues. From germline, CDR1 is MDHEN and CDR2 SYDVKM. The germline V and J ends were trimmed by 6 bases and 2 bases, with 11 bases remaining between them. CDR3 nucleotides: TGTGCCAGCAGCCAGGGCTGGGCCTACGAGCAGTACTTC. Translating it yields CASSQGWAYEQYF.

Turning to this clonotype: The DNA is omitted, as the CDR3 cannot be located on it reliably, and the CDR3 follows TCRdb's listing. The CDR3 reads CASSPKREQYFGPAYVTNEKLFF. The V call is TRBV6-1, the J call TRBJ1-4. Termini included, the CDR3 measures 23 amino acids. Germline-derived CDR1 and CDR2 are MNHNS and SASEGT.

V and J are TRBV7-9 and TRBJ1-1, with a weak D call TRBD1 (6 bases). The CDR3 is made up of 17 amino acids. V lost 4 bases and J lost 1, with 19 bases in between. Germline V gives CDR1 SEHNR, CDR2 FQNEAQ (reference sequence). This CDR3 is CASSSGWGGAPNTEAFF. The CDR3 bases are TGTGCCAGCAGCTCCGGGTGGGGGGGCGCTCCGAACACTGAAGCTTTCTTT.

This clonotype has more than one count but fewer than ten. The V call is TRBV12-3 or TRBV12-4, the J call TRBJ2-2; D call uncertain. This CDR3 region has 14 residues. The ends were cut back, 10 bases at V and 8 bases at J, with 20 bases in the middle. Here the CDR3 DNA reads TGTGCCACCCGCTTGGCAGGTCGACCGGGGGAGCTGTTTTTT. Translation: CATRLAGRPGELFF.

This clonotype was detected only a few times. V is TRBV6-2 or TRBV6-3 and J is TRBJ2-7; 7 bases are shared with TRBD2. Germline CDR1 MNHEY, CDR2 SVGEGT. This CDR3 is 14 amino acids long. V trimming: 4 bases; J trimming: 0 bases; junction bases outside the gene matches: 3. The CDR3 bases are TGTGCCAGCAGTTGGAGCGGGACCTCCTACGAGCAGTACTTC. Translated: CASSWSGTSYEQYF.

This clonotype showed up many times. The chain recombines TRBV2 with TRBJ1-4; 9 nucleotides match TRBD1. The CDR3 extends over 16 amino acids. J was trimmed by 3 bases and V by 1 base; bases with no gene match: 3. Germline CDR1 is SNHLY and CDR2 is FYNNEI. The CDR3, as DNA: TGTGCCAGCAGTGAAGTGGGACAGGGCTCTAATGAAAAACTGTTTTTT. Translating gives CASSEVGQGSNEKLFF.

CDR3 sequence reads: CASSPPGSFEQYF. Written as DNA, the CDR3 is TGTGCCAGCAGCCCGCCCGGGAGCTTCGAGCAGTACTTC. The V gene is TRBV7-9, the J gene TRBJ2-7; perhaps TRBD2 as D (6 bases). CDR1 and CDR2 (germline): SEHNR, FQNEAQ (reference sequence). The CDR3 totals 13 residues. The V end lost 5 bases, the J end lost 6 bases, and 14 bases lay between the germline ends.

The chain combines TRBV4-3 with TRBJ2-5, with 9 bases lining up with TRBD1. Trimming removed 4 bases from V and 2 bases from J; junction bases left unmatched: 5. The CDR3 runs 15 residues. CDR1 and CDR2 from the germline V gene are LGHNA and YSLEER. The CDR3 reads CASSPSGTGQETQYF. Written as DNA, the CDR3 is TGCGCCAGCAGCCCATCCGGGACAGGGCAAGAGACCCAGTACTTC.

This clonotype has ten or more counts. The V gene is TRBV6-5, the J gene TRBJ2-5; TRBD1 matches 9 bases. Losses at the gene ends were 2 bases for V and 5 bases for J; bases not matched to a gene: 9. CDR1 MNHEY and CDR2 SVGAGI come from the germline V gene. The CDR3 totals 16 residues. The chain's CDR3 is CASSYAGTGSGETQYF. In DNA form, the CDR3 reads TGTGCCAGCAGTTACGCCGGGACAGGGTCAGGTGAGACCCAGTACTTC.

This clonotype was seen at least ten times. A read error may produce the germline difference seen at one junction end. The chain recombines TRBV15 with TRBJ2-5; D not certain. The germline gives CDR1 LNHNV, CDR2 YYDKDF (reference sequence). CDR3 length: 12 residues. This CDR3 is CATSRLPSGLHF. CDR3 in DNA: TGTGCCACCAGCAGACTTCCTTCCGGGCTGCACTTC.

Concerning this clonotype: A read error may be the cause here, since a much bigger clone is one base away. Here the CDR3 omits its conserved ending phenylalanine or tryptophan, so a read error is the likely source. The chain links TRBV12-3 or TRBV12-4 to TRBJ1-2; tentative D call: TRBD1 (5 bases). There are 13 residues in the CDR3. With 6 bases removed from V and 6 bases from J, the gap between germline ends came to 14 bases. DNA of the CDR3: TGTGCCAGCAGCACCGGGGCCGGCCATGGCTACACCTCC. Residues: CASSTGAGHGYTS.

As regards this clonotype: Given a much more abundant clone one base away, this may be a read error. This rearrangement joins TRBV9 to TRBJ2-1; possibly TRBD2 for D (5 bases). Germline V gene sequence: CDR1 SGDLS, CDR2 YYNGEE. CDR3 length: 15 amino acids. The CDR3 DNA is TGTGTCAGCAGCGTAGGAGGCGGAACCTACAATGAGCAGTTCTTC. Protein sequence: CVSSVGGGTYNEQFF.

As regards this clonotype: A much more abundant neighbour one base away suggests this may be a read error. V is TRBV7-2 and J is TRBJ1-5, with D possibly being TRBD1 (5 bases). The CDR3 has 15 residues. Germline V gene lookup returns CDR1 SGHTA and CDR2 FQGNSA. Trimming stripped 5 bases from V and 12 bases from J, with 23 bases between. The CDR3 spells CASSPRGDGLGLQHF. The CDR3 bases are TGTGCCAGCAGCCCCAGAGGGGACGGCCTCGGGCTCCAGCATTTT.

There are a few counts of this clonotype. The CDR3 reads CAISESLAGGHFYEQYF. The DNA for the CDR3 is TGTGCCATCAGTGAGTCACTAGCGGGAGGGCATTTCTACGAGCAGTACTTC. The rearrangement links TRBV10-3 to TRBJ2-7; 13 bases fit TRBD2. V was clipped by 0 bases and J by 3 bases; unmatched bases: 5. This CDR3 has 17 amino acids. Germline loops: CDR1 ENHRY, CDR2 SYGVKD.

The rearrangement uses TRBV6-2 or TRBV6-3 and TRBJ2-6; TRBD1 matches at 8 bases. Germline V gene lookup returns CDR1 MNHEY and CDR2 SVGEGT. Trimming removed 4 bases from V and 0 bases from J; junction bases left unmatched: 17. The CDR3 totals 21 residues. The CDR3 bases are TGTGCCAGCAGTTCTAACACCAGGGGGCACATTGACTCCTCTGGGGCCAACGTCCTGACTTTC. Encoded protein: CASSSNTRGHIDSSGANVLTF.

This clonotype was counted ten times or more. The V and J genes are TRBV12-5 and TRBJ2-7; 8 nucleotides align to TRBD1. Unmatched junction bases numbered 5, after V lost 1 base and J lost 3 bases. This CDR3 contains 15 residues. From germline, CDR1 is LGHNT and CDR2 FRNRAP. The CDR3 spells CASGLGRQGYYEQYF. The CDR3 DNA sequence: TGTGCTAGTGGTTTGGGACGACAGGGGTACTACGAGCAGTACTTC.

This clonotype was seen a few times. The gene calls are TRBV5-1 and TRBJ1-4; unclear D gene. CDR3 size: 13 residues. The V gene's germline CDR1 is SGHRS and CDR2 YFSETQ. The V end was cut by 5 bases, the J end by 5 bases, with 10 bases between. The CDR3 DNA sequence: TGCGCCAGCAGGCGGGTCCCGAATGAAAAACTGTTTTTT. Amino acids: CASRRVPNEKLFF.

This clonotype was observed many times. The V call is TRBV7-2, the J call TRBJ1-4; the D is unclear. Germline-derived CDR1 and CDR2 are SGHTA and FQGNSA. V lost 5 bases and J lost 0, with 7 bases in between. CDR3 length equals 14 residues. CDR3 nucleotide sequence: TGTGCCAGCAGCCGGGATGCAACTAATGAAAAACTGTTTTTT. This codes for CASSRDATNEKLFF. Using reference TRBV7-2 and TRBJ1-4 for the parts outside the CDR3, the full variable domain is GAGVSQSPSNKVTEKGKDVELRCDPISGHTALYWYRQSLGQGLEFLIYFQGNSAPDKSGLPSDRFSAERTGGSVSTLTIQRTQQEDSAVYLCASSRDATNEKLFFGSGTQLSVL.

With respect to this clonotype: A much larger clonotype is one base distant, so this may be a read error. The chain uses TRBV29-1 and TRBJ2-5; D is ambiguous. This CDR3 contains 12 residues. V was trimmed by 6 bases and J by 0 bases, leaving 8 bases between them. From germline, CDR1 is SQVTM and CDR2 ANQGSEA. The CDR3 sequence is CSVRGDQETQYF. CDR3 sequence (DNA): TGCAGCGTCCGTGGGGACCAAGAGACCCAGTACTTC.

This clonotype has a handful of counts. The V gene is TRBV30, the J gene TRBJ1-1, with D perhaps matching TRBD1 (5 bases). From germline, CDR1 is GTSNPN and CDR2 SVGIG (reference sequence). CDR3 size: 12 residues. V was pared by 8 bases and J by 2 bases, with 12 bases between. Here the CDR3 reads CAADRPNTEAFF. The CDR3 bases are TGTGCCGCAGACAGACCCAACACTGAAGCTTTCTTT.